Given below is one T cell receptor (beta chain) in context. The antigen is not known. The record originates from a study of cytomegalovirus exposure and HLA in healthy donors. The overall study: T cells numbering around 190 million yielded fewer than 140 million unique TCR beta sequences in an earlier analysis.

Overall study results and limits: What a later analysis reportedly showed was that an Asian-associated ancestry cluster had fewer N-insertions than the 666-donor mean. Most of the TCR beta V segments (in an earlier analysis) were productive either about 87% or about 30% of the time. 164 TCR beta chains were listed as cytomegalovirus-associated.

Use of 60 Vbeta and 13 Jbeta primers characterized the PCR. Assay used: immunoSEQ multiplex PCR; TCRdb lists only in-frame clones, some missing. The table has more than 150,000 clones, 70% to 85% seen once. Per the germline V gene, CDR1 is LGHNA and CDR2 is YNFKEQ. The CDR3 covers 16 residues. V dropped 4 bases and J dropped 5; count of bases not matched to a gene: 9. The rearrangement links TRBV4-2 to TRBJ1-1, with 11 nucleotides matching TRBD1. This receptor was obtained from a girl aged 2-10 years in good health and CMV-seropositive. Material for sequencing was PBMCs. The chain's CDR3 is CASSRWDRGFETEAFF. The DNA for the CDR3 is TGTGCCAGCAGCCGCTGGGACAGGGGGTTCGAAACTGAAGCTTTCTTT.